This T cell receptor (beta chain) comes out of a study of T cell changes during pregnancy in multiple sclerosis. TCRdb's copy holds only in-frame clones and misses some; the assay was immunoSEQ multiplex PCR. This table has under 90,000 clones, about 92% appearing once. Sequences were derived from peripheral blood, sampled in the second trimester of pregnancy. This receptor was obtained from a female donor in good health, enrolled as a control in a pregnancy study.

The CDR3 nucleotides are TGTGCCAGCAGTGGACAGGCTCCGAGATATGGCTACACCTTC. Translating gives CASSGQAPRYGYTF. The gene calls are TRBV2 and TRBJ1-2; a weak D match, TRBD1 (6 bases). Trimming pared 4 bases from V and 5 bases from J, leaving 14 bases between. The CDR3 is 14 residues long. Germline V gene sequence: CDR1 SNHLY, CDR2 FYNNEI. Together with reference TRBV2 and TRBJ1-2, the CDR3 gives the full variable domain: EPEVTQTPSHQVTQMGQEVILRCVPISNHLYFYWYRQILGQKVEFLVSFYNNEISEKSEIFDDQFSVERPDGSNFTLKIRSTKLEDSAMYFCASSGQAPRYGYTFGSGTRLTVV.